This TCR beta chain was profiled in a study of T cell repertoires in cytomegalovirus infection. Across the study: CMV infection together with matching HLA type was indicated by public TCR beta signatures.

Findings of the study overall: Within the response measured ex vivo, HLA-C-restricted CMV-specific TCR beta clonotypes were dominant.

TCRdb re-called the reads with MiXCR, one entry per CDR3 protein. Altogether around 630,000 distinct CDR3 sequences are present, about 24% being singletons, with the ten largest covering around 7.6%. Trimming cost V 5 bases and J 2 bases; bases outside gene matches: 10. CDR1 and CDR2 (germline): MDHEN, SYDVKM. This CDR3 spans 17 amino acids. A remark on this clonotype: As yet, its antigen is unknown.

Sequences were obtained from CD8+ T cells from PBMCs. The clonotype originates from a human donor in good health (CMV status not recorded). Some clones in this sample may be carry-over from other donors' samples. The chain joins TRBV28 to TRBJ2-7; the match to TRBD2 covers 12 bases. The CDR3 nucleotides read TGTGCCAGCAGTCCCCGATCTAGCGGGGGGGCAACCTACGAGCAGTACGTC. It specifies CASSPRSSGGATYEQYV.